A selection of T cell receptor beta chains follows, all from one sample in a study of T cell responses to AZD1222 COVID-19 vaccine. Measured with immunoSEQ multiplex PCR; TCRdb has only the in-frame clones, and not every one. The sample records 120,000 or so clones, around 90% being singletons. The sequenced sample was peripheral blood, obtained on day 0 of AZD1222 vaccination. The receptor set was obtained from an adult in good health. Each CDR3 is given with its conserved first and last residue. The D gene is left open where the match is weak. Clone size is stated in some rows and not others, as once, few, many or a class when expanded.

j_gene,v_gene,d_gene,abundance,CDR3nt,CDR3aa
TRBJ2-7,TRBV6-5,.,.,TGTGCCAGCACCAACATTTACGAGCAGTACTTC,CASTNIYEQYF
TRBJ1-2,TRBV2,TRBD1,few,TGTGCCAGCTCGAGGACAGGGGTTGGCTACACCTTC,CASSRTGVGYTF
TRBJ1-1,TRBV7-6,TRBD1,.,TGTGCCAGCAGCTTAGCGACAGGGCGGGAGTCGAACACTGAAGCTTTCTTT,CASSLATGRESNTEAFF
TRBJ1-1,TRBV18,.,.,TGTGCCAGCTCAGCAGACTTGAACACTGAAGCTTTCTTT,CASSADLNTEAFF
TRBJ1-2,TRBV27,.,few,TGTGCCAGCAGTCTTACGGAAAACTATGGCTACACCTTC,CASSLTENYGYTF
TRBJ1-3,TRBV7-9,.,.,TGTGCCAGCAGCCCTGGGAAGGGGGTTGGAAACACCATATATTTT,CASSPGKGVGNTIYF
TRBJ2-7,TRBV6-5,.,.,TGTGCCAGCCAGGACGGAGCCTACGAGCAGTACTTC,CASQDGAYEQYF
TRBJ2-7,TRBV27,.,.,TGTGCCAGCAGTCCACACCTGCAGGGCTACGAGCAGTACTTC,CASSPHLQGYEQYF
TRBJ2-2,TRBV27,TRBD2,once,TGTGCCAGCAAACGACTAGCGTCAGGGAACACCGGGGAGCTGTTTTTT,CASKRLASGNTGELFF
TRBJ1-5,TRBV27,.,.,TGTGCCAGCAGTTTATGGGGGGGGCCGAGAGAGCCCCAGCATTTT,CASSLWGGPREPQHF
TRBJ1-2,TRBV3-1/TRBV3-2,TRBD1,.,TGTGCCAGCAGCCCACGACCGGGACAGAAATCTTTAAACTATGGCTACACCTTC,CASSPRPGQKSLNYGYTF
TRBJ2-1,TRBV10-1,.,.,TGCGCCAGCGGGGGGATTGGCAATGAGCAGTTCTTC,CASGGIGNEQFF
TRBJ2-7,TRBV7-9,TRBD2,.,TGTGCCAGCAGCCTGGTTGGGGGACTAAAAAAGCAGTACTTC,CASSLVGGLKKQYF
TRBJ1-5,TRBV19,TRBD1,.,TGTGCCAGTAGTAGCGCCCGGGCAGGGGGCGCGTCTTCTCAGCCCCAGCATTTT,CASSSARAGGASSQPQHF
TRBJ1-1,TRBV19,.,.,TGTGCCAGTATAGAGCCGGGTTCGGGCACTGAAGCTTTCTTT,CASIEPGSGTEAFF
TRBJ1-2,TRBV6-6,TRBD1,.,TGTGCCAGCAGTGACAGGGATGGCTACACCTTC,CASSDRDGYTF
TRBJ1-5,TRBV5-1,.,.,TGCGCCAGCAGCACTGGGACGGGAAGGGAGCCCCAGCATTTT,CASSTGTGREPQHF
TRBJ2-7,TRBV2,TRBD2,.,TGTGCCAGCAGTGATTTTAGGTCTAGCGGGGAATACGAGCAGTACTTC,CASSDFRSSGEYEQYF
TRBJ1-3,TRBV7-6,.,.,TGTGCCAGCACCCAAGGGGCCAGGGGTGCTGGAAACACCATATATTTT,CASTQGARGAGNTIYF
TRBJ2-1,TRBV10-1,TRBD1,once,TGCGCCAGCAGCCCAGTCCGGGGACAGGGGGCTACCGAGCAGTTCTTC,CASSPVRGQGATEQFF
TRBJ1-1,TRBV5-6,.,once,TGTGCCAGCAGCTGGAGACGGCCTGGGGGAACTGAAGCTTTCTTT,CASSWRRPGGTEAFF
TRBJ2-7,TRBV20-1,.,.,TGCAGTGCTAGCGGGGAGAGCGAGCAGTACTTC,CSASGESEQYF
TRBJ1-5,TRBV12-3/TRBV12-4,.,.,TGTGCCAGCAGTTTATTTAGCAATCAGCCCCAGCATTTT,CASSLFSNQPQHF
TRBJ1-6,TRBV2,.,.,TGTGCCAGCAGTGACTGGCCTCAACCCCTCCACTTT,CASSDWPQPLHF
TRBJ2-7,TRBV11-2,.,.,TGTGCCAGCAGCTTTGGCAGGGACTACGAGCAGTACTTC,CASSFGRDYEQYF
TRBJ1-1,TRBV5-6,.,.,TGTGCCAGCAGCTTGGCCGGGGTGGGAAACACTGAAGCTTTCTTT,CASSLAGVGNTEAFF
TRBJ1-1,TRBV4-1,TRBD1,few,TGCGCCAGCAGCCGGACAGGGTGGGGAACTGAAGCTTTCTTT,CASSRTGWGTEAFF
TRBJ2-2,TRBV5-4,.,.,TGTGCCAGCCGGGGAATGGGGAGGCGGACCGGGGAGCTGTTTTTT,CASRGMGRRTGELFF
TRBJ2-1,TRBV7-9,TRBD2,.,TGTGCCAGCAGCTTAGTGATCGGGACTAACAATGAGCAGTTCTTC,CASSLVIGTNNEQFF